This paragraph covers one T cell receptor beta chain sequence. Its antigen is unknown. This sample is drawn from a study of cytomegalovirus exposure and HLA in healthy donors. With 60 Vbeta and 13 Jbeta primers, the PCR was carried out. Repertoires were generated with immunoSEQ multiplex PCR, while TCRdb's copy carries only in-frame clones and drops some. The sample contains under 150,000 clones, approximately 87% of which appear only once. General observations from the study: Some highly shared sequence variants likely arose as a pipeline artifact.

Per germline, CDR1 LGHNA and CDR2 YSLEER. The ends lost 4 bases at V and 4 bases at J; junction bases unmatched: 8. The CDR3 runs 15 residues. This TCR derives from a woman aged 25-40 years in good health and CMV-seronegative. The chain employs TRBV4-3 and TRBJ1-2; TRBD1 matches at 8 bases. Specimen: PBMCs. CDR3 in DNA: TGCGCCAGCAGCCCCCAGGACAGGGCCCTCTATGGCTACACCTTC. Its translation is CASSPQDRALYGYTF.